This T cell receptor (beta chain) was captured in a study of CD8 T cells in ankylosing spondylitis. TCRdb re-called the 5' RACE reads with MiXCR, one entry per CDR3 protein. Of fewer than 250,000 distinct CDR3 sequences listed, under 12% were seen once; the top ten hold less than 3%. The table lists this clonotype with many counts. The length of the CDR3 is 16 residues. J gave up 3 bases and V 3 bases, and 7 bases lay outside the gene matches. Germline V CDR1 and CDR2: DFQATT, SNEGSKA (reference sequence). The chain employs TRBV20-1 and TRBJ2-4; 11 positions agree with TRBD2. Source material: blood, either unsorted or a sorted T cell fraction (not recorded which). The clonotype was recovered from a male donor with ankylosing spondylitis or in good health (not recorded which). The CDR3 is CSARVAGGPGKNIQYF. CDR3 bases: TGCAGTGCTAGGGTAGCGGGAGGGCCGGGCAAAAACATTCAGTACTTC.